A single sample is the source of the 28 T cell receptor beta chains below, sequenced in a study of T cell responses to AZD1222 COVID-19 vaccine. Produced via immunoSEQ multiplex PCR; TCRdb's table is partial and in-frame only. Of roughly 140,000 clones listed, 85% to 90% are singletons. The sample here was peripheral blood, taken 28 days after the second AZD1222 dose. Source of these receptors: an adult who received the AZD1222 COVID-19 vaccine.

The CDR3, as DNA: TGTGCCAGCAGTGAAGATGGCGGGGGCTACGAGCAGTACTTC. This gives the protein CASSEDGGGYEQYF. The chain carries TRBV6-1 and TRBJ2-7, with 7 bases fitting TRBD2. The CDR3 has 14 residues. Per germline, CDR1 MNHNS and CDR2 SASEGT. The junction had 3 bases not matched to a gene; V was cut back by 1 base and J by 3 bases.

This clone was detected only once. One end of the junction varies from germline; a read error may be responsible. The V call is TRBV7-7, the J call TRBJ2-7; D might be TRBD1 (5 bases). CDR1 SSHAT and CDR2 FNYEAQ come from the germline V gene (reference sequence). CDR3 length: 15 residues. CDR3 region: CASSLDLGPSYEQYF. The CDR3 coding sequence is TGTGCTAGCAGCTTAGACCTGGGGCCTTCTTACGAGCAGTACTTC.

The rearrangement links TRBV7-9 to TRBJ2-1; 9 bases map to TRBD2. V was clipped by 5 bases and J by 4 bases; unmatched bases: 3. The CDR3 covers 14 residues. Per germline, CDR1 SEHNR and CDR2 FQNEAQ (reference sequence). Here the CDR3 reads CASSGLATYNEQFF. In nucleotides, the CDR3 is TGTGCCAGCAGCGGACTAGCGACTTACAATGAGCAGTTCTTC.

The J gene is TRBJ2-1, the V gene TRBV13, with D uncertain. Germline CDR1 PRHDT, CDR2 FYEKMQ (reference sequence). The CDR3 sequence is 18 residues long. The V and J ends lost 0 bases and 0 bases respectively, with 15 bases between them. For the CDR3, the DNA is TGTGCCAGCAGCTTAGGTGAACTACGATTAAGCTCCTACAATGAGCAGTTCTTC. Translating gives CASSLGELRLSSYNEQFF.

The V gene is TRBV7-3, the J gene TRBJ2-1; tentative D call: TRBD2 (6 bases). V was trimmed by 5 bases and J by 0 bases, leaving 23 bases between them. The CDR3 totals 19 residues. CDR1 and CDR2 (germline): SGHTA, FQGTGA. CDR3 residues: CASSPIPSLAGRSYNEQFF. CDR3 nucleotide sequence: TGTGCCAGCAGCCCAATCCCCAGTCTGGCGGGACGCTCCTACAATGAGCAGTTCTTC.

This chain links TRBV19 with TRBJ2-7; D is possibly TRBD1 (6 bases). Germline lookup yields CDR1 LNHDA and CDR2 SQIVND (reference sequence). This CDR3 is built from 16 residues. Trimming took 4 bases from V and 2 from J, leaving 18 bases between them. The CDR3 reads CASSSRGQGRTYEQYF. The CDR3 coding sequence is TGTGCCAGTAGTAGTCGCGGGCAGGGGCGAACCTACGAGCAGTACTTC.

The chain employs TRBV11-3 and TRBJ2-1, with a weak D call TRBD1 (6 bases). Trimming removed 1 base at V and 5 bases at J, with 9 bases between. Per germline, CDR1 SGHNT and CDR2 YENEEA. The CDR3 runs to 14 residues. The CDR3 here is CASSLGWTDNEQFF. CDR3 nucleotides: TGTGCCAGCAGCTTAGGTTGGACAGACAATGAGCAGTTCTTC.

There are a few counts of this clone. This sequence joins TRBV9 and TRBJ1-5; 7 positions agree with TRBD1. Germline V gene sequence: CDR1 SGDLS, CDR2 YYNGEE. This CDR3 region has 15 residues. With V trimmed by 4 bases and J by 6 bases, 10 bases remained unmatched. The CDR3 DNA is TGTGCCAGCAGCCCCAACGACAGGGTAAGTCAGCCCCAGCATTTT. The encoded protein is CASSPNDRVSQPQHF. Complete variable domain (other parts from reference TRBV9 and TRBJ1-5): DSGVTQTPKHLITATGQRVTLRCSPRSGDLSVYWYQQSLDQGLQFLIQYYNGEERAKGNILERFSAQQFPDLHSELNLSSLELGDSALYFCASSPNDRVSQPQHFGDGTRLSIL.

V usage is TRBV30 and J usage is TRBJ2-7; the D gene is possibly TRBD2 (5 bases). Germline loops: CDR1 GTSNPN, CDR2 SVGIG (reference sequence). This CDR3 contains 12 residues. Trimming took off 3 bases at V and 3 bases at J, with 9 bases between the two ends. The CDR3 nucleotides read TGTGCCTGGAGAACCGGGGTCTACGAGCAGTACTTC. It encodes CAWRTGVYEQYF.

The CDR3 is CASSERAGATDTQYF. The CDR3 DNA follows: TGTGCCAGCAGCGAGAGGGCAGGGGCCACAGATACGCAGTATTTT. The rearrangement links TRBV3-1 (or the pseudogene TRBV3-2) to TRBJ2-3; a possible D gene is TRBD1 (6 bases). The V and J ends lost 5 bases and 2 bases respectively, with 14 bases between them. The CDR3 spans 15 residues. Germline-derived CDR1 and CDR2 are LGHDT and YNNKEL (reference sequence).

The rearrangement uses TRBV28 and TRBJ2-1, with 7 positions matching TRBD2. The CDR3 contains 14 residues. V lost 5 bases to trimming and J lost 4 bases; unmatched junction nucleotides: 5. CDR1 and CDR2 (germline): MDHEN, SYDVKM. CDR3 protein: CASSEGGQYNEQFF. CDR3 bases: TGTGCCAGCAGTGAGGGAGGGCAGTACAATGAGCAGTTCTTC.

A note on this clone: Mismatch with germline at one junction end may stem from a read error. This chain connects TRBV24-1 to TRBJ2-2; a weak D match, TRBD2 (7 bases). CDR3 size: 15 residues. The V gene's germline CDR1 is KGHDR and CDR2 SFDVKD. The CDR3 coding sequence is TGTGCCAGCAGTCGGGGGGCGTACGGAAACGGGGAGCTGTTTTTT. It yields the protein CASSRGAYGNGELFF.

This clone was detected only once. V and J are TRBV19 and TRBJ2-3, with D perhaps matching TRBD1 (6 bases). The V and J ends lost 6 bases and 5 bases respectively, with 12 bases between them. The length of the CDR3 is 13 residues. CDR1 is LNHDA, CDR2 SQIVND, per germline (reference sequence). CDR3 DNA sequence: TGTGCCAGTAGGAGAACAGGGATAGATACGCAGTATTTT. It yields the protein CASRRTGIDTQYF.

The chain couples TRBV7-2 to TRBJ1-6, with a tentative D call TRBD1 (5 bases). The germline gives CDR1 SGHTA, CDR2 FQGNSA. V lost 1 base, J lost 4 bases, and 8 bases lay in between. The CDR3 sequence is 15 residues long. As DNA, the CDR3 is TGTGCCAGCAGCTTAGGCTCAGGGTATAATTCACCCCTCCACTTT. It yields the protein CASSLGSGYNSPLHF.

A word on this clone: The junction shows a germline mismatch at one end, possibly a read error. This rearrangement joins TRBV30 to TRBJ2-7, with D perhaps TRBD1 or TRBD2 (5 bases each). Germline V gene sequence: CDR1 GTSNPN, CDR2 SVGIG (reference sequence). The CDR3 is made up of 24 amino acids. CDR3 bases: TGTGCCTGGCCCCAAGGCAGGGACGGCCCGGTAAATTACTTGTCGCCTCCTAAATCCTATGAGCAGTACTTC. Its translation is CAWPQGRDGPVNYLSPPKSYEQYF.

V usage is TRBV6-1 and J usage is TRBJ1-2, with a weak D call TRBD1 (5 bases). The length of the CDR3 is 14 residues. Trimming took off 0 bases at V and 7 bases at J, with 12 bases between the two ends. CDR1 and CDR2 from the germline V gene are MNHNS and SASEGT. DNA of the CDR3: TGTGCCAGCAGTGAAGCGCTTACGGGGCTTGGCTACACCTTC. Protein product: CASSEALTGLGYTF.

About this clone: Other DNA sequences in the same sample also yield this CDR3. The J gene is TRBJ2-1, the V gene TRBV2, with D maybe TRBD1 (5 bases). Germline values: CDR1 SNHLY, CDR2 FYNNEI. With 2 bases removed from V and 7 bases from J, the gap between germline ends came to 9 bases. The CDR3 runs 13 residues. The CDR3 DNA reads TGTGCCAGCAGTGAATCAAGGGGAAATGAGCAGTTCTTC. Its translation: CASSESRGNEQFF.

The rearrangement links TRBV14 to TRBJ1-2; D remains ambiguous. The CDR3 covers 13 residues. Trimming pared 4 bases from V and 2 bases from J, leaving 8 bases between. CDR1 and CDR2 from the germline V gene are SGHDN and FVKESK. The CDR3 loop is CASSPDANYGYTF. The CDR3 DNA follows: TGTGCCAGCAGCCCAGACGCCAACTATGGCTACACCTTC.

The chain recombines TRBV7-9 with TRBJ2-2; 11 bases map to TRBD1. The germline gives CDR1 SEHNR, CDR2 FQNEAQ (reference sequence). The CDR3 loop spans 16 amino acids. The V segment lost 5 bases and the J segment 4 bases; nucleotides outside the gene matches: 6. Here the CDR3 reads CASSPGQGAITGELFF. CDR3 nucleotides: TGTGCCAGCAGCCCCGGACAGGGGGCGATCACCGGGGAGCTGTTTTTT.

The gene calls are TRBV7-9 and TRBJ2-5; no definite D call. Germline assignment: CDR1 SEHNR and CDR2 FQNEAQ (reference sequence). V lost 1 base to trimming and J lost 6 bases, with 6 bases between them. The CDR3 contains 12 residues. As DNA, the CDR3 is TGTGCCAGCAGCTTAGGTTTGAAGACCCAGTACTTC. Its translation is CASSLGLKTQYF.

The chain uses TRBV3-1 (or the pseudogene TRBV3-2) and TRBJ2-3; D possibly corresponds to TRBD2 (6 bases). V was trimmed by 3 bases and J by 0 bases, leaving 10 bases between them. Germline CDR1 is LGHDT and CDR2 is YNNKEL (reference sequence). The CDR3 has 15 amino acids. Written as DNA, the CDR3 is TGTGCCAGCAGCCATTGGGCGGGAAGCACAGATACGCAGTATTTT. The encoded protein is CASSHWAGSTDTQYF.

The rearrangement uses TRBV27 and TRBJ2-1; D might be TRBD2 (7 bases). The CDR3 loop spans 18 amino acids. The V gene lost 2 bases and the J gene lost 0 bases, with 17 bases spanning the gap. Germline V lookup: CDR1 MNHEY, CDR2 SMNVEV (reference sequence). The CDR3 spells CASSLGAGRGSSYNEQFF. Written as DNA, the CDR3 is TGTGCCAGCAGTTTAGGGGCGGGGAGGGGGAGCTCCTACAATGAGCAGTTCTTC.

This chain uses TRBV7-3 with TRBJ2-1, with 13 bases lining up with TRBD2. The CDR3 has 15 amino acids. CDR1 is SGHTA, CDR2 FQGTGA, per germline. After removal of 6 bases from V and 5 bases from J, the junction contained 4 bases not matched to a gene. This CDR3 is CASSRTSGSHNEQFF. CDR3 coding DNA: TGTGCCAGCAGTCGGACTAGCGGGAGTCACAATGAGCAGTTCTTC.

The rearrangement links TRBV9 to TRBJ2-7; D remains unclear. Trimming took off 3 bases at V and 3 bases at J, with 10 bases between the two ends. The length of the CDR3 is 13 residues. Germline V gives CDR1 SGDLS, CDR2 YYNGEE. CDR3 region: CASSDVLGYEQYF. The CDR3 nucleotides are TGTGCCAGCAGCGATGTACTCGGCTACGAGCAGTACTTC.

This clone turned up a few times. The V and J genes are TRBV5-6 and TRBJ1-6; D not certain. Trimming cost V 4 bases and J 0 bases, with 14 bases left between them. The CDR3 consists of 17 residues. Germline V CDR1 and CDR2: SGHDT, YYEEEE. The DNA of the CDR3 is TGTGCCAGCAGCCCCACCGGCCTGAGCTCCTATAATTCACCCCTCCACTTT. Its protein product is CASSPTGLSSYNSPLHF. The variable domain in full, with the rest retrieved from reference TRBV5-6 and TRBJ1-6, is DAGVTQSPTHLIKTRGQQVTLRCSPKSGHDTVSWYQQALGQGPQFIFQYYEEEERQRGNFPDRFSGHQFPNYSSELNVNALLLGDSALYLCASSPTGLSSYNSPLHFGNGTRLTVT.

The chain recombines TRBV5-4 with TRBJ2-7, with 8 bases that match TRBD1. J was trimmed by 5 bases and V by 0 bases; bases with no gene match: 10. The germline gives CDR1 SGHNT, CDR2 YYREEE (reference sequence). CDR3 length equals 16 residues. This CDR3 is CASSLGPGQASHEQYF. DNA for the CDR3: TGTGCCAGCAGCTTGGGGCCGGGACAGGCGTCCCACGAGCAGTACTTC.

The gene calls are TRBV6-2 or TRBV6-3 and TRBJ2-1; tentatively, D is TRBD1 or TRBD2 (5 bases each). This CDR3 region has 12 residues. With 5 bases removed from V and 11 bases from J, the gap between germline ends came to 13 bases. Per the germline V gene, CDR1 is MNHEY and CDR2 is SVGEGT. The CDR3 DNA reads TGTGCCAGCAGTGAGGGACCCCAAAAGCAGTTCTTC. It is translated as CASSEGPQKQFF.

V is TRBV5-8 and J is TRBJ2-5, with D maybe TRBD1 (6 bases). This CDR3 has 13 amino acids. V was shortened by 6 bases and J by 3 bases, with 12 bases between the two germline ends. The germline V gene encodes CDR1 SGHTS and CDR2 YDEGEE. The CDR3 sequence: CASTFTGKETQYF. As DNA, the CDR3 is TGTGCCAGCACCTTCACAGGGAAAGAGACCCAGTACTTC.